These T cell receptor beta chains were read from a single sample in a study of blood T cell repertoires in COVID-19. The protocol was immunoSEQ multiplex PCR, while the TCRdb copy is restricted to in-frame clones and leaves out a portion. The data contain under 65,000 clones, 91% of them seen just once; the ten biggest clones take up 3% to 4%. The specimen sequenced was peripheral blood. All receptors derive from a man aged 50-60 years with acute or convalescent COVID-19. CDR3s include the opening cysteine and the closing phenylalanine or tryptophan. D genes are given only for firm matches. Rows give clone size only sometimes, using once, few, many, or a class for an expanded clone.

v_gene: TRBV6-7
d_gene: NA
len: 16
j_gene: TRBJ1-2
abundance: NA
CDR3nt: TGTGCCAGCAGTTACTCGAGGCTGGAGGTTAACTATGGCTACACCTTC
CDR3aa: CASSYSRLEVNYGYTF

v_gene: TRBV28
d_gene: TRBD1
len: 14
j_gene: TRBJ1-4
abundance: once
CDR3nt: TGTGCCACCACCTCCTCGGACAGGGCGACATTCCTGTTTTTT
CDR3aa: CATTSSDRATFLFF

v_gene: TRBV4-1
d_gene: TRBD1
len: 17
j_gene: TRBJ2-3
abundance: few
CDR3nt: TGCGCCAGCAGCCGCCCTCGGACAGGGCCCAGCACAGATACGCAGTATTTT
CDR3aa: CASSRPRTGPSTDTQYF

v_gene: TRBV6-1
d_gene: TRBD1
len: 15
j_gene: TRBJ2-7
abundance: NA
CDR3nt: TGTGCCAGCAGTGAAAGTTTCGACAGGGCCTACGAGCAGTACTTC
CDR3aa: CASSESFDRAYEQYF

v_gene: TRBV28
d_gene: NA
len: 14
j_gene: TRBJ2-6
abundance: NA
CDR3nt: TGTGCCAGCAGTCCCCACTCTGGGGCCAACGTCCTGACTTTC
CDR3aa: CASSPHSGANVLTF

v_gene: TRBV24-1
d_gene: NA
len: 15
j_gene: TRBJ2-3
abundance: NA
CDR3nt: TGTGCCACCAGTGATTATCTAGCGCCAACCAATACGCAGTATTTT
CDR3aa: CATSDYLAPTNTQYF

v_gene: TRBV11-2
d_gene: TRBD2
len: 15
j_gene: TRBJ2-3
abundance: NA
CDR3nt: TGTGCCAGCAGCCCTGAGCGGGGCCTCACAGATACGCAGTATTTT
CDR3aa: CASSPERGLTDTQYF

v_gene: TRBV28
d_gene: TRBD1
len: 17
j_gene: TRBJ1-5
abundance: NA
CDR3nt: TGTGCCAGCAGTTTTGGGCCCGGGACAGGGAGCAATCAGCCCCAGCATTTT
CDR3aa: CASSFGPGTGSNQPQHF

v_gene: TRBV6-6
d_gene: NA
len: 14
j_gene: TRBJ1-5
abundance: NA
CDR3nt: TGTGCCAGCAGTTACGCCGAGAGCAATCAGCCCCAGCATTTT
CDR3aa: CASSYAESNQPQHF

v_gene: TRBV30
d_gene: TRBD1
len: 14
j_gene: TRBJ2-1
abundance: NA
CDR3nt: TGTGCCTGTTTCCGGGACAGGGGATACAATGAGCAGTTCTTC
CDR3aa: CACFRDRGYNEQFF

v_gene: TRBV6-5
d_gene: TRBD1
len: 13
j_gene: TRBJ2-7
abundance: NA
CDR3nt: TGTGCCAGCACCACAGGGGGCCGCTACGAGCAGTACTTC
CDR3aa: CASTTGGRYEQYF

v_gene: TRBV2
d_gene: NA
len: 15
j_gene: TRBJ2-1
abundance: NA
CDR3nt: TGTGCCAGCAGTGTTGAAGCCCTCCGGGACAATGAGCAGTTCTTC
CDR3aa: CASSVEALRDNEQFF

v_gene: TRBV24-1
d_gene: TRBD1
len: 15
j_gene: TRBJ2-1
abundance: NA
CDR3nt: TGTGCCACCAGTGGGGGGGGGACAGGGCTTCGGGAGCAGTTCTTC
CDR3aa: CATSGGGTGLREQFF

v_gene: TRBV18
d_gene: NA
len: 15
j_gene: TRBJ2-1
abundance: NA
CDR3nt: TGTGCCAGCTCACCAGACGAGGGTTGGTACAATGAGCAGTTCTTC
CDR3aa: CASSPDEGWYNEQFF

v_gene: TRBV4-1
d_gene: NA
len: 16
j_gene: TRBJ2-7
abundance: NA
CDR3nt: TGCGCCAGCAGCCAAGACCCTAGCGCAAGCTCCTACGAGCAGTACTTC
CDR3aa: CASSQDPSASSYEQYF

v_gene: TRBV5-4
d_gene: NA
len: 16
j_gene: TRBJ1-3
abundance: NA
CDR3nt: TGTGCCAGCAGCCACGGGGGACGGAGCTCTGGAAACACCATATATTTT
CDR3aa: CASSHGGRSSGNTIYF